One T cell receptor beta chain is described in this entry. After removal of 7 bases from V and 8 bases from J, the junction contained 8 bases not matched to a gene. This CDR3 has 14 residues. Germline CDR1 is SNHLY and CDR2 is FYNNEI. This record belongs to a study of T cell responses to AZD1222 COVID-19 vaccine. Some clones are missing from TCRdb's copy, which holds only in-frame ones; the method was immunoSEQ multiplex PCR. Here the sample spans over 90,000 clones, roughly 88% being singletons. This receptor was obtained from an adult in good health. The chain uses TRBV2 and TRBJ1-4; the match to TRBD1 covers 9 bases. The sample was peripheral blood, taken on day 0 of AZD1222 vaccination. CDR3 coding DNA: TGTGCCAGCAAGACGGACAGGGGTGAGGAAAAACTGTTTTTT. Its protein product is CASKTDRGEEKLFF. The full variable domain, with the rest looked up from reference TRBV2 and TRBJ1-4, is EPEVTQTPSHQVTQMGQEVILRCVPISNHLYFYWYRQILGQKVEFLVSFYNNEISEKSEIFDDQFSVERPDGSNFTLKIRSTKLEDSAMYFCASKTDRGEEKLFFGSGTQLSVL.